The clone carrying this TCR beta chain was seen a handful of times. Unique molecular identifiers featured in how the TCRbeta library was prepared. TCRdb reprocessed the PCR reads with MiXCR, giving one entry per CDR3 protein. The table shows some 500,000 distinct CDR3 sequences, with 32% occurring only once. The data originate from a study of T-cell reconstitution after alpha-beta-depleted transplantation in children. The CDR3 covers 13 residues. Trimming took 6 bases from V and 3 from J; bases not matched to a gene: 6. Germline loops: CDR1 SQVTM, CDR2 ANQGSEA. The receptor's source is a human donor who donated a stem cell graft to a child with aplastic anemia. V gene TRBV29-1 combines with J gene TRBJ2-7; 9 bases are a match to TRBD1. The specimen comprised PBMCs from the stem cell graft donor, sampled from the stem cell graft. The CDR3 DNA sequence: TGCAGCGTCAGGACAGGGGAGGACTACGAGCAGTACTTC. Amino acids: CSVRTGEDYEQYF.